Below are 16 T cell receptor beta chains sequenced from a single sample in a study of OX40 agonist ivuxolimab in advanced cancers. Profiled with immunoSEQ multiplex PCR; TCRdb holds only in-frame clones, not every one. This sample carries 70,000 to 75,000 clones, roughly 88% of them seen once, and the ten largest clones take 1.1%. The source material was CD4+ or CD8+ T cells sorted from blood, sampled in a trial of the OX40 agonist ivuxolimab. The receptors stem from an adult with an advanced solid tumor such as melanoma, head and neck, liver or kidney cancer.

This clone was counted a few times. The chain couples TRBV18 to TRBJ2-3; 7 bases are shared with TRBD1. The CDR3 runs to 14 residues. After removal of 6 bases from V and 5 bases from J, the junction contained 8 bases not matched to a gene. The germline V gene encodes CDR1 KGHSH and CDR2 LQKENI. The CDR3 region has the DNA TGTGCCAGCTCCAGGACAGGAGGAGAAGATACGCAGTATTTT. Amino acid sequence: CASSRTGGEDTQYF. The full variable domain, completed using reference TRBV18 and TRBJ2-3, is NAGVMQNPRHLVRRRGQEARLRCSPMKGHSHVYWYRQLPEEGLKFMVYLQKENIIDESGMPKERFSAEFPKEGPSILRIQQVVRGDSAAYFCASSRTGGEDTQYFGPGTRLTVL.

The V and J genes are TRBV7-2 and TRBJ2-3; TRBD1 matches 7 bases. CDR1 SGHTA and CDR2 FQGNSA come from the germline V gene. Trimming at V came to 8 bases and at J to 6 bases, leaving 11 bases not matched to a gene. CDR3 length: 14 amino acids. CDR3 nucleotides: TGTGCCAGCCAAGGACAGGCCCAGTTGGATACGCAGTATTTT. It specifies CASQGQAQLDTQYF. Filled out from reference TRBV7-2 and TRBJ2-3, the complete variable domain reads GAGVSQSPSNKVTEKGKDVELRCDPISGHTALYWYRQSLGQGLEFLIYFQGNSAPDKSGLPSDRFSAERTGGSVSTLTIQRTQQEDSAVYLCASQGQAQLDTQYFGPGTRLTVL.

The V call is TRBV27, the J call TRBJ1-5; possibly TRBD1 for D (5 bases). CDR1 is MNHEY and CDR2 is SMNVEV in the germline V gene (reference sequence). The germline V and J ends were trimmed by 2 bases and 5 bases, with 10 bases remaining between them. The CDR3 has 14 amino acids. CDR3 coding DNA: TGTGCCAGCAGTTTAGGGGGGGTAGATCAGCCCCAGCATTTT. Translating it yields CASSLGGVDQPQHF.

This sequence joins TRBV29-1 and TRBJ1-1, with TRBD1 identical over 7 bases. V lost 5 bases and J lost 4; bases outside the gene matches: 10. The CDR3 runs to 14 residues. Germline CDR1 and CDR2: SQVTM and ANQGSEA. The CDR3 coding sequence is TGCAGCGTTCAGACTGGACAGGAGGGCACTGAAGCTTTCTTT. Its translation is CSVQTGQEGTEAFF.

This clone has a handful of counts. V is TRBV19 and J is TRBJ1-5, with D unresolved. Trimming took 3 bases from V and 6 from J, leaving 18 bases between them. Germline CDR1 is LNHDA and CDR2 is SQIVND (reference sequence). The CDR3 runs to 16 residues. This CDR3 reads CASSIGVDGSGQPQHF. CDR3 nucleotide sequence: TGTGCCAGTAGTATCGGGGTTGACGGGTCTGGTCAGCCCCAGCATTTT.

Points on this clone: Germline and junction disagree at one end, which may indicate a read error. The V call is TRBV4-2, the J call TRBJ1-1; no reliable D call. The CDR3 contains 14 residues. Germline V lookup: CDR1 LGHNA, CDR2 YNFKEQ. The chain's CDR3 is CASSEEVANTEAFF. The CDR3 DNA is TGTGCCAGCAGCGAAGAGGTGGCGAACACTGAAGCTTTCTTT.

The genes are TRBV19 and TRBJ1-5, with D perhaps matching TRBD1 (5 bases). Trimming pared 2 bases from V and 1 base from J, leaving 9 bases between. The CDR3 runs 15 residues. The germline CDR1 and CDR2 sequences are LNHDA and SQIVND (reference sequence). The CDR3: CASSIPGPSNQPQHF. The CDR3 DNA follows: TGTGCCAGTAGTATACCGGGACCGAGCAATCAGCCCCAGCATTTT.

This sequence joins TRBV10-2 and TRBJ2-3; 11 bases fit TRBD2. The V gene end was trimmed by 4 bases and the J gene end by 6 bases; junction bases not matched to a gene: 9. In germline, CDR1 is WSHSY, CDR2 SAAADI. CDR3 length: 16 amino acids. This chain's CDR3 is CASSGDRLAGMDTQYF. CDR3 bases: TGCGCCAGCAGTGGGGATCGACTAGCGGGGATGGATACGCAGTATTTT.

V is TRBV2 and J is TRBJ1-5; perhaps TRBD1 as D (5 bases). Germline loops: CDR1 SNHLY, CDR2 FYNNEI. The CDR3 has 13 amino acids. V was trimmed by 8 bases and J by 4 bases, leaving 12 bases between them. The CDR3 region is CASDARGNQPQHF. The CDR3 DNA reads TGTGCCAGCGACGCTCGGGGGAATCAGCCCCAGCATTTT.

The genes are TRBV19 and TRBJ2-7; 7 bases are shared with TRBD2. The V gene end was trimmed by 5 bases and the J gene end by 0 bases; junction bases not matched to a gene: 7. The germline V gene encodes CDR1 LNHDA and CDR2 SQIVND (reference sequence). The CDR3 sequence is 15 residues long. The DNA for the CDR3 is TGTGCCAGTAGTCCGAGCGGGGAAAGCTCCTACGAGCAGTACTTC. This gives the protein CASSPSGESSYEQYF. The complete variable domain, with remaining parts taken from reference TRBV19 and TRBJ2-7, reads DGGITQSPKYLFRKEGQNVTLSCEQNLNHDAMYWYRQDPGQGLRLIYYSQIVNDFQKGDIAEGYSVSREKKESFPLTVTSAQKNPTAFYLCASSPSGESSYEQYFGPGTRLTVT.

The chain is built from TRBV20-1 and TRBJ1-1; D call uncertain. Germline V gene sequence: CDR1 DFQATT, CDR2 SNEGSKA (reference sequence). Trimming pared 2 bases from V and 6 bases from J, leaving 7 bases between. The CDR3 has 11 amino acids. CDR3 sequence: CSARSISEAFF. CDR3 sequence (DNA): TGCAGTGCTAGATCAATATCTGAAGCTTTCTTT.

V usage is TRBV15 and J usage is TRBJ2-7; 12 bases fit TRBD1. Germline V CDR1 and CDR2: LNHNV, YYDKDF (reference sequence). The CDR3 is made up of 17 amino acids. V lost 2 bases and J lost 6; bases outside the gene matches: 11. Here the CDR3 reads CATSRPTLRDRGLEQYF. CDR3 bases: TGTGCCACCAGCAGACCGACTCTCCGGGACAGGGGGCTCGAGCAGTACTTC.

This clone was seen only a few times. The CDR3 coding sequence is TGTGCCAGCTCACCTCCGGGGGGCTACGAGCAGTACTTC. Translation: CASSPPGGYEQYF. The chain uses TRBV18 and TRBJ2-7; 7 positions match TRBD2. Looked up from germline, CDR1 is KGHSH and CDR2 is LQKENI. This CDR3 has 13 amino acids. J lost 3 bases, V lost 3 bases, and 2 bases had no gene match.

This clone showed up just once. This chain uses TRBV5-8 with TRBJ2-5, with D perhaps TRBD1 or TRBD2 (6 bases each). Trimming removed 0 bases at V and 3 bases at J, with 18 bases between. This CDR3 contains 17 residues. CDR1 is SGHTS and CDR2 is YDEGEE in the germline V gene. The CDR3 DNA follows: TGTGCCAGCAGCTTGGGGGTCCTTGAGGGGGGCGAAGAGACCCAGTACTTC. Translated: CASSLGVLEGGEETQYF.

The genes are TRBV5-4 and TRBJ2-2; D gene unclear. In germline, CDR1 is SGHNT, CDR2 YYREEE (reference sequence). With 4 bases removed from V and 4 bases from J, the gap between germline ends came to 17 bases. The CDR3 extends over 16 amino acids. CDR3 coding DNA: TGTGCCAGCAGCGGCGGCCGGAACCCGGGCACCGGGGAGCTGTTTTTT. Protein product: CASSGGRNPGTGELFF. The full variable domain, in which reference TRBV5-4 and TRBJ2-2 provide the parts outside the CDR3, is ETGVTQSPTHLIKTRGQQVTLRCSSQSGHNTVSWYQQALGQGPQFIFQYYREEENGRGNFPPRFSGLQFPNYSSELNVNALELDDSALYLCASSGGRNPGTGELFFGEGSRLTVL.

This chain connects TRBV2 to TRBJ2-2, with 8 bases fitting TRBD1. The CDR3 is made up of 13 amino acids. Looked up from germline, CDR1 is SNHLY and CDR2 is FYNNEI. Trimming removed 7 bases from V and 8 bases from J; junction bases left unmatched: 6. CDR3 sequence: CASITDREGELFF. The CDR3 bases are TGTGCCAGCATCACGGACAGGGAAGGGGAGCTGTTTTTT.